Listed below are T cell receptor beta chains from one sample, sequenced in a study of monozygotic twins with inflammatory bowel disease. Following a re-call of the 5' RACE reads, TCRdb has one entry per CDR3 protein and lacks DNA. Here the sample table reports fewer than 550,000 distinct CDR3 sequences. Source material: blood. Source of these receptors: a human donor with ulcerative colitis or Crohn's disease, or a healthy co-twin of an affected twin (not recorded which). CDR3s include the opening cysteine and the closing phenylalanine or tryptophan.

J gene	V gene	CDR3 protein
TRBJ2-5	TRBV3-1	CASSPLAQGGRETQYF
TRBJ2-3	TRBV5-1	CASSYYLTGAGGPTDTQYF
TRBJ2-3	TRBV5-1	CASSSRAGGLVDTQYF
TRBJ2-2	TRBV6-1	CASSEGLAGGMNTGELFF
TRBJ2-5	TRBV20-1	CSASPALPQETQYF
TRBJ2-5	TRBV27	CASSWGGGETQYF
TRBJ1-2	TRBV28	CASGYEGDRTYTF
TRBJ2-5	TRBV5-1	CASSLAVAGGQETQYF
TRBJ2-1	TRBV6-5	CASSYGTGVYNEQFF
TRBJ2-5	TRBV20-1	CSAPRLAGRQETQYF
TRBJ2-7	TRBV20-1	CSARDPRGYSYEQYF
TRBJ2-3	TRBV10-3	CAISDADTQYF
TRBJ2-7	TRBV4-3	CASSQDQGLAYEQYF
TRBJ1-2	TRBV27	CASSTDREGYTF
TRBJ2-2	TRBV10-3	CAISRGPRNTGELFF
TRBJ1-2	TRBV5-1	CASSSVTGGPYGYTF
TRBJ1-5	TRBV7-2	CASSLASSISNQPQHF
TRBJ1-5	TRBV20-1	CSARQGSDNQPQHF
TRBJ2-5	TRBV29-1	CSVPPLETQYF
TRBJ2-6	TRBV5-1	CASSSGTVSGANVLTF
TRBJ2-2	TRBV7-2	CASSLVPPQNTGELFF
TRBJ2-1	TRBV4-1	CASSQDRLAGYNEQFF
TRBJ2-7	TRBV6-1	CASSVSQGHGNEQYF
TRBJ2-7	TRBV5-1	CASRWDFFPYEQYF
TRBJ1-2	TRBV19	CASTQGTWYGYTF
TRBJ1-2	TRBV20-1	CSARFQAGYGYTF
TRBJ2-7	TRBV18	CASSTASSYEQYF
TRBJ2-7	TRBV4-1	CASSQGEAQSEQYF
TRBJ2-2	TRBV7-9	CASSRQMSTGELFF
TRBJ1-1	TRBV6-2/TRBV6-3	CASKGVMNTEAFF
TRBJ2-2	TRBV11-3	CASSLGWDTGELFF
TRBJ2-7	TRBV6-1	CASSEEGHEQYF
TRBJ2-7	TRBV14	CASSQESREQYF